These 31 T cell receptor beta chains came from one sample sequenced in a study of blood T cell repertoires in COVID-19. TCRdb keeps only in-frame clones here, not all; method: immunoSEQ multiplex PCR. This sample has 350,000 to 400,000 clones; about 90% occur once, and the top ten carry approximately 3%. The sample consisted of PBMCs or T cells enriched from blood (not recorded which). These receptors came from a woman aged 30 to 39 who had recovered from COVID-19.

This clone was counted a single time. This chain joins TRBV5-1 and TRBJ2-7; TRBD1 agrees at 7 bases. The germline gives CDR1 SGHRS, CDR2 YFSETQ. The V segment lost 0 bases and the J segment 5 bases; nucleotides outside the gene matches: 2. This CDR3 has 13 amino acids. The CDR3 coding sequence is TGCGCCAGCAGCTTGGCCCAGGGGGACGAGCAGTACTTC. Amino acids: CASSLAQGDEQYF. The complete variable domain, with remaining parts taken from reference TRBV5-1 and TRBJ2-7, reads KAGVTQTPRYLIKTRGQQVTLSCSPISGHRSVSWYQQTPGQGLQFLFEYFSETQRNKGNFPGRFSGRQFSNSRSEMNVSTLELGDSALYLCASSLAQGDEQYFGPGTRLTVT.

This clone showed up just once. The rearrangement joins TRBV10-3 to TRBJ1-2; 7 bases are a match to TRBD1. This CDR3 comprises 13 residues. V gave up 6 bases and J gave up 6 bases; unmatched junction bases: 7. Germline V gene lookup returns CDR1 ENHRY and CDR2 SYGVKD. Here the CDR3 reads CAIRGDSDNGYTF. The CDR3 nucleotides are TGTGCCATCAGGGGGGACAGCGATAATGGCTACACCTTC.

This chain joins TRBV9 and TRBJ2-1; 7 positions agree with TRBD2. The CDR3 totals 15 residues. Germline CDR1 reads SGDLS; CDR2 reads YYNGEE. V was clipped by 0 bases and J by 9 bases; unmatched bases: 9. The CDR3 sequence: CASSVDGGIQGEQFF. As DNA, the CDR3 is TGTGCCAGCAGCGTAGACGGGGGGATTCAGGGTGAGCAGTTCTTC.

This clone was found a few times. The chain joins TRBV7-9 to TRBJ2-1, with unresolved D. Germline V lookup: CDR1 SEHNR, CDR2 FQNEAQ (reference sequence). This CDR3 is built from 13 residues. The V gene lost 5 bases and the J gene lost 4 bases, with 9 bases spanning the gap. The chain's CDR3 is CASSPTVYNEQFF. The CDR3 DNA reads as TGTGCCAGCAGCCCCACAGTTTACAATGAGCAGTTCTTC. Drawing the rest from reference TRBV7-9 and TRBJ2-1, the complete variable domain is DTGVSQNPRHKITKRGQNVTFRCDPISEHNRLYWYRQTLGQGPEFLTYFQNEAQLEKSRLLSDRFSAERPKGSFSTLEIQRTEQGDSAMYLCASSPTVYNEQFFGPGTRLTVL.

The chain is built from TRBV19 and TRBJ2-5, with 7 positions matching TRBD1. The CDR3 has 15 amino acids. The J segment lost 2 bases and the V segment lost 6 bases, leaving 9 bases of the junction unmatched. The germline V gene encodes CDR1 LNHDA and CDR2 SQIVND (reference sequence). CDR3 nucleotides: TGTGCCAGTAGAGTAGCGACGGGACAGCAAGAGACCCAGTACTTC. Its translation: CASRVATGQQETQYF.

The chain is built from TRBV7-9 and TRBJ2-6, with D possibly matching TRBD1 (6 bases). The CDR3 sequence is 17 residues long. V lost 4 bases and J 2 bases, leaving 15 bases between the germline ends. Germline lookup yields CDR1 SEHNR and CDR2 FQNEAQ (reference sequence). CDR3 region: CASSSRVQGTGANVLTF. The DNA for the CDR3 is TGTGCCAGCAGCTCTAGGGTACAGGGAACTGGGGCCAACGTCCTGACTTTC.

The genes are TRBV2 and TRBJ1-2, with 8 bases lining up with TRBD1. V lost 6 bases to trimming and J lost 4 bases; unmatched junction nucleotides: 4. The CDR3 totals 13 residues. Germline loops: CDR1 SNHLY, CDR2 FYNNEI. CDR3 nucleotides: TGTGCCAGCAGCGGACAGGGACCCTATGGCTACACCTTC. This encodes CASSGQGPYGYTF.

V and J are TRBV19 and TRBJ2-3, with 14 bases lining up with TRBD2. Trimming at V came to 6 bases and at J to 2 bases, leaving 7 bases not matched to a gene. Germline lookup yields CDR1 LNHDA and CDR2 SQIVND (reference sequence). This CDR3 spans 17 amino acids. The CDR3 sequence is CASSLGLAGEYTDTQYF. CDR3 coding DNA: TGTGCCAGTAGCCTGGGACTAGCGGGGGAGTACACAGATACGCAGTATTTT.

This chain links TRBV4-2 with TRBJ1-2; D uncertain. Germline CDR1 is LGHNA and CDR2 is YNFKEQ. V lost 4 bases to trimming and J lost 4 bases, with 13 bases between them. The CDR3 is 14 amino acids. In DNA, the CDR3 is TGTGCCAGCAGCCCCCGGCGGGCGGGCTATGGCTACACCTTC. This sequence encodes CASSPRRAGYGYTF.

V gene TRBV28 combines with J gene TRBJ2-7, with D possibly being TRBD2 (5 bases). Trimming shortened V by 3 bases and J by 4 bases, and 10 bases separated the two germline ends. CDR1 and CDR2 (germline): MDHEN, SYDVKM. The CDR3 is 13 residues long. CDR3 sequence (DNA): TGTGCCAGCAGTTTGCTTCGAGGGTACGAGCAGTACTTC. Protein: CASSLLRGYEQYF. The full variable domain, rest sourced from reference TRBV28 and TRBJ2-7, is DVKVTQSSRYLVKRTGEKVFLECVQDMDHENMFWYRQDPGLGLRLIYFSYDVKMKEKGDIPEGYSVSREKKERFSLILESASTNQTSMYLCASSLLRGYEQYFGPGTRLTVT.

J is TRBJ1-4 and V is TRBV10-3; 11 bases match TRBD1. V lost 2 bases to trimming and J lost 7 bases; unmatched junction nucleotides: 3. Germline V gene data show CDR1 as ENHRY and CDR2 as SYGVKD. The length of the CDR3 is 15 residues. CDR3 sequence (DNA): TGTGCCATCAGTGAGGGACAGGGGGCGAGTGAAAAACTGTTTTTT. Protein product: CAISEGQGASEKLFF.

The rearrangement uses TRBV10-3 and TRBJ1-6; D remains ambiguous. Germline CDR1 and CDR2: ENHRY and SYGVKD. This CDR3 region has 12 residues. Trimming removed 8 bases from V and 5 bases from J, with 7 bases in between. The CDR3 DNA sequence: TGTGCCATCGGGCCAGATAATTCACCCCTCCACTTT. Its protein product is CAIGPDNSPLHF.

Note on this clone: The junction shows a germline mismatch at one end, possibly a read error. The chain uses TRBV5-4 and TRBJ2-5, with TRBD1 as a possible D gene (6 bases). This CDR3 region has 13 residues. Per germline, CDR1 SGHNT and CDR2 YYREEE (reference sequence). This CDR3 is CASSPGQQGTQYF. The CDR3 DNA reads TGTGCCAGCAGCCCTGGACAGCAAGGGACCCAGTACTTC.

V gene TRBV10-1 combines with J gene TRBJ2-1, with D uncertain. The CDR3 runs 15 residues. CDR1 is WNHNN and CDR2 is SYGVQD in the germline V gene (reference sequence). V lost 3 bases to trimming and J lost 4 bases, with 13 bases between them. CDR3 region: CASSDAFEVYNEQFF. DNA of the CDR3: TGCGCCAGCAGTGATGCTTTCGAGGTATACAATGAGCAGTTCTTC.

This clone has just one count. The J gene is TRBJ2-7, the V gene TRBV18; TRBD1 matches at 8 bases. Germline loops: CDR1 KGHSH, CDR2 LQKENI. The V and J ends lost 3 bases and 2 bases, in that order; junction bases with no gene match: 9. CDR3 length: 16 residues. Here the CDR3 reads CASSPGQEYATYEQYF. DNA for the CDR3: TGTGCCAGCTCACCGGGACAGGAGTATGCTACCTACGAGCAGTACTTC.

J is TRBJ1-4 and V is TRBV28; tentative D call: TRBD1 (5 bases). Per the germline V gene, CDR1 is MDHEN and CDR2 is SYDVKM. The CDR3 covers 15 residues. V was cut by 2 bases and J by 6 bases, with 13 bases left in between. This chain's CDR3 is CASSLPGYGYEKLFF. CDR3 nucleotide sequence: TGTGCCAGCAGTTTACCAGGGTATGGTTATGAAAAACTGTTTTTT.

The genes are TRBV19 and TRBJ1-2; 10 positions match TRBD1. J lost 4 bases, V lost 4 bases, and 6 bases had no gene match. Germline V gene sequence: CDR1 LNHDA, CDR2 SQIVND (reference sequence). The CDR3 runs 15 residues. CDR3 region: CASSTTGTGVYGYTF. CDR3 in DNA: TGTGCCAGTAGTACGACCGGGACAGGGGTCTATGGCTACACCTTC. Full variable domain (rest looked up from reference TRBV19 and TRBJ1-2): DGGITQSPKYLFRKEGQNVTLSCEQNLNHDAMYWYRQDPGQGLRLIYYSQIVNDFQKGDIAEGYSVSREKKESFPLTVTSAQKNPTAFYLCASSTTGTGVYGYTFGSGTRLTVV.

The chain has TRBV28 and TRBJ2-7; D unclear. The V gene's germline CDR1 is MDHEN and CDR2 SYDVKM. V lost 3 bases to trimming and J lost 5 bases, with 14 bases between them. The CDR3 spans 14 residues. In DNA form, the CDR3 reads TGTGCCAGCAGTTTGTCAAGCCATCTTGACGAGCAGTACTTC. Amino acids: CASSLSSHLDEQYF.

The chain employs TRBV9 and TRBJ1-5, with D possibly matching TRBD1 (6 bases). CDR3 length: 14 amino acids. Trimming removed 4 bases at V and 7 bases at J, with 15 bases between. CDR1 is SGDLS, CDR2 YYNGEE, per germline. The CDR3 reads CASSNGTKEQPQHF. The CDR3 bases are TGTGCCAGCAGCAACGGGACAAAAGAACAGCCCCAGCATTTT.

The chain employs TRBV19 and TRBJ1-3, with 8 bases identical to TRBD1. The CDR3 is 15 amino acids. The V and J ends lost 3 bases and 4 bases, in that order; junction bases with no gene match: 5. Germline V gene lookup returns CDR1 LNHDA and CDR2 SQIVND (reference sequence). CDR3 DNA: TGTGCCAGTAGTATGTCCGGACAGGGCGGAAACACCATATATTTT. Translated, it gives CASSMSGQGGNTIYF.

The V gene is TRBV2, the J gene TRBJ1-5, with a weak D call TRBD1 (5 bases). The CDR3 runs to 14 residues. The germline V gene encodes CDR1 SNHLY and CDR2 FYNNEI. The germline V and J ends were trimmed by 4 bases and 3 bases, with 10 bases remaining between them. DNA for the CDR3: TGTGCCAGCAGTGGGCAGGGTTTCAATCAGCCCCAGCATTTT. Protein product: CASSGQGFNQPQHF.

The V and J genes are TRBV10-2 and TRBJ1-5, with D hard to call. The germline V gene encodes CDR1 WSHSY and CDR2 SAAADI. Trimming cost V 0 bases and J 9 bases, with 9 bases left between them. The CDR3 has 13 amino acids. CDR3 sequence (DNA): TGCGCCAGCAGTGAGTCCCGAGTCACGCCCCAGCATTTT. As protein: CASSESRVTPQHF.

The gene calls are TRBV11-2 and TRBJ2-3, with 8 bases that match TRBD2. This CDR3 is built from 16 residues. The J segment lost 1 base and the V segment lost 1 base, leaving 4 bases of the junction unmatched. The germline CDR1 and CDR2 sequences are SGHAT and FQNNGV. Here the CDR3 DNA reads TGTGCCAGCAGCTTAGGGTCACTAGCGGGCACAGATACGCAGTATTTT. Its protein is CASSLGSLAGTDTQYF. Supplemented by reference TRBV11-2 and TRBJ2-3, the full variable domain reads EAGVAQSPRYKIIEKRQSVAFWCNPISGHATLYWYQQILGQGPKLLIQFQNNGVVDDSQLPKDRFSAERLKGVDSTLKIQPAKLEDSAVYLCASSLGSLAGTDTQYFGPGTRLTVL.

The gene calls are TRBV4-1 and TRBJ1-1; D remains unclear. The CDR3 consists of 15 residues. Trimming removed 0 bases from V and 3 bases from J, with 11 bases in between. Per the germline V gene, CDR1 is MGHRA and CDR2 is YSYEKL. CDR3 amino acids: CASSQDLNADTEAFF. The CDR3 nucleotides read TGCGCCAGCAGCCAAGATCTTAATGCGGACACTGAAGCTTTCTTT.

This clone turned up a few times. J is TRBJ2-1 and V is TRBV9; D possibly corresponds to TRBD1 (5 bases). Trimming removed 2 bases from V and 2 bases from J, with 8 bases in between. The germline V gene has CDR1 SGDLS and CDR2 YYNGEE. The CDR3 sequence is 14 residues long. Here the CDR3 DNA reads TGTGCCAGCAGCGTGCAAGGGGCCTACAATGAGCAGTTCTTC. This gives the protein CASSVQGAYNEQFF.

CDR3 nucleotide sequence: TGTGCCATCAGTGAGTCGCCAGTGGCAGGGGGGTATAATTCACCCCTCCACTTT. Its protein product is CAISESPVAGGYNSPLHF. The V and J genes are TRBV10-3 and TRBJ1-6; 7 bases match TRBD1. CDR3 length: 18 amino acids. Germline CDR1 ENHRY, CDR2 SYGVKD. V was clipped by 0 bases and J by 4 bases; unmatched bases: 9.

The CDR3 DNA follows: TGTGCCAGCAGCCTAGCGAGCACAGATACGCAGTATTTT. Protein product: CASSLASTDTQYF. The chain links TRBV11-3 to TRBJ2-3; D might be TRBD2 (6 bases). CDR3 length equals 13 residues. CDR1 is SGHNT and CDR2 is YENEEA in the germline V gene. V was trimmed by 5 bases and J by 0 bases, leaving 6 bases between them.

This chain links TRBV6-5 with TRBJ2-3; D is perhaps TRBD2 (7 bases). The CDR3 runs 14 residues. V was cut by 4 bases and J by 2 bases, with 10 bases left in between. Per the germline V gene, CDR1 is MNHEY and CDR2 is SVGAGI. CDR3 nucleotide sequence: TGTGCCAGCAGTTGGCGGGGGCTCACAGATACGCAGTATTTT. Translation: CASSWRGLTDTQYF.

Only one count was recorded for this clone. The CDR3 DNA follows: TGTGCAAGTCGCCAAACTGGACAGGGAGGGAACTATGGCTACACCTTC. Translation gives CASRQTGQGGNYGYTF. The genes are TRBV12-2 and TRBJ1-2; the table gives TRBD1 as D, unverified against the DNA. TRBV12-2 is deemed a pseudogene. This CDR3 contains 16 residues.

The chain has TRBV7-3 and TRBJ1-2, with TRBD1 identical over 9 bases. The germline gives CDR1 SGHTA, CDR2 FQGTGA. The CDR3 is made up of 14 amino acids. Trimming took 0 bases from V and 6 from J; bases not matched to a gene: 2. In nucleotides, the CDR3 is TGTGCCAGCAGCTTAACGGGACAGGGACATGGCTACACCTTC. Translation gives CASSLTGQGHGYTF.

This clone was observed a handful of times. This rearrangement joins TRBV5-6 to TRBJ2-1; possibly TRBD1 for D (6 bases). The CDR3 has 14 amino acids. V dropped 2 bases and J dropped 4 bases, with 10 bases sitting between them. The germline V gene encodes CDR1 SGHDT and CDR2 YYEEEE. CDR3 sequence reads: CASSFGTPYNEQFF. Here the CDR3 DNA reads TGTGCCAGCAGCTTCGGGACACCTTACAATGAGCAGTTCTTC.